The 4 T cell receptor beta chains presented below share a single source sample, sequenced in a study of breast tumors, draining lymph nodes, adjacent tissues (dated by TCRdb to about 2016). Lymph node samples were obtained from the axillary draining lymph nodes of breast cancer patients. Library construction relied on multiplex PCR. This sample was sequenced with an Illumina HiSeq 2000. TCRdb applied fastp at Q25 and MiXCR to the public reads, then kept only in-frame beta chains. Every distinct CDR3 protein forms one entry, paired with its most common genes and DNA. This sample gives about 230,000 distinct CDR3 sequences in total; less than 40% of them show up just once. The ten largest clonotypes hold around 1.5% of the sample. Sequenced sample: axillary lymph node tissue. These receptors were obtained from a female donor with breast cancer. Some clones in this sample may be carry-over from other donors' samples.

This clonotype was recorded a few times. One base away lies a much larger clone, so this may be a sequencing read error. V is TRBV20-1 and J is TRBJ2-1; 11 bases are shared with TRBD2. Germline CDR1 DFQATT, CDR2 SNEGSKA (reference sequence). The length of the CDR3 is 14 residues. CDR3 protein: CSASGTSGYTEQFF. CDR3 coding DNA: TGCAGTGCTAGCGGGACTAGCGGTTACACTGAGCAGTTCTTC.

The sample holds many counts of this clonotype. The rearrangement joins TRBV6-1 to TRBJ2-3; the D is unclear. V lost 7 bases to trimming and J lost 4 bases, with 15 bases between them. This CDR3 has 14 amino acids. Germline V gene data show CDR1 as MNHNS and CDR2 as SASEGT. CDR3 loop: CASTLQVLSDTQYF. In DNA, the CDR3 is TGTGCCAGCACCCTTCAGGTTTTATCAGATACGCAGTATTTT.

This clonotype was recorded only once. A read error may be the cause here, since a much bigger clone is one base away. The chain combines TRBV9 with TRBJ2-1; 8 bases match TRBD2. Per the germline V gene, CDR1 is SGDLS and CDR2 is YYNGEE. The CDR3 has 16 amino acids. CDR3 DNA sequence: TGTGCCAGCAGCCCCCCCCGGGGGGGCTCCCACAATGAGCAGTTCTTC. Encoded protein: CASSPPRGGSHNEQFF.

The chain recombines TRBV2 with TRBJ1-5; D ambiguous. Trimming cost V 6 bases and J 4 bases, with 16 bases left between them. The V gene's germline CDR1 is SNHLY and CDR2 FYNNEI. The CDR3 totals 15 residues. The CDR3 spells CASRSIAQTNQPQHF. In DNA, the CDR3 is TGTGCCAGCAGATCTATCGCACAGACGAATCAGCCCCAGCATTTT.